Detailed here is one TCR beta chain. Its antigen remains unidentified. In the same sample, other DNA sequences code for this CDR3. The data are from a study of CD8+ T cells in alopecia areata. Background on the study: Patients received oral tofacitinib, 5 to 10 mg twice daily, for moderate-to-severe alopecia areata.

Treatment given: oral pan-JAK inhibitor, 5-10 mg twice daily. Reverse transcribed after extraction, RNA yielded cDNA as the sequencing template. The repertoire was sequenced with immunoSEQ multiplex PCR; TCRdb's copy has only in-frame clones and lacks some. The sample contains under 350,000 clones, roughly 60% of which appear only once. Study-level results: Relative to mice, TCR sharing across patients was less clear, a difference possibly HLA-related. Scalp and blood retained many expanded lesional clones during tofacitinib. Lesional scalp exceeded normal scalp in clonality, especially in alopecia totalis/universalis.

V lost 1 base to trimming and J lost 3 bases, with 3 bases between them. The CDR3 contains 12 residues. Germline V gene lookup returns CDR1 KGHSH and CDR2 LQKENI. The clonotype comes from a human donor with alopecia areata. The input for sequencing was CD4+ T cells sorted from blood, taken at week 24, from a patient treated with tofacitinib. The chain uses TRBV18 and TRBJ2-5; D remains unclear. The CDR3 protein is CASSPREETQYF. The CDR3 DNA reads as TGTGCCAGCTCACCACGTGAAGAGACCCAGTACTTC. Drawing the rest from reference TRBV18 and TRBJ2-5, the complete variable domain is NAGVMQNPRHLVRRRGQEARLRCSPMKGHSHVYWYRQLPEEGLKFMVYLQKENIIDESGMPKERFSAEFPKEGPSILRIQQVVRGDSAAYFCASSPREETQYFGPGTRLLVL.